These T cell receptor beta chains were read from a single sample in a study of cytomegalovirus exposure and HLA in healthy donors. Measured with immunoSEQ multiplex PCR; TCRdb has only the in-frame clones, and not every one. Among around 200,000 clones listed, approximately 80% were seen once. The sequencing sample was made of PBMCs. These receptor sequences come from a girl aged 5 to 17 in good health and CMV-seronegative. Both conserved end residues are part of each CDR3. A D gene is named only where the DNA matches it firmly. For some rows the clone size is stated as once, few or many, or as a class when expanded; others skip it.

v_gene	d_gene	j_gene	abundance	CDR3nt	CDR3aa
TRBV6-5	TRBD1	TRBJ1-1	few	TGTGCCAGCAGTTACCTGACAGGGGACACTGAAGCTTTCTTT	CASSYLTGDTEAFF
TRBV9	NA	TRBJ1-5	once	TGTGCCAGCACCCCAACGGGGGGGGAGCGCGATCAGCCCCAGCATTTT	CASTPTGGERDQPQHF
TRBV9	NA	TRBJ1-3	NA	TGTGCCAGCAGCGTAGGAGTCAGGGCTGGAAACACCATATATTTT	CASSVGVRAGNTIYF
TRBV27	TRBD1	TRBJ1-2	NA	TGTGCCAGCGGCCTATTCGGACAGGGGAACTATGGCTACACCTTC	CASGLFGQGNYGYTF
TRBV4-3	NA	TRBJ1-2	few	TGCGCCAGCAGCGCTACGTGGGGCCCAAGCTATGGCTACACCTTC	CASSATWGPSYGYTF
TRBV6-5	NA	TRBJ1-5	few	TGTGCCAGCAGCCGCCAGGGAAGGCAGCCCCAGCATTTT	CASSRQGRQPQHF
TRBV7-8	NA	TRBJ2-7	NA	TGTGCCAGCAGCTTCAGGGGCCACCTCTCCTACGAGCAGTACTTC	CASSFRGHLSYEQYF
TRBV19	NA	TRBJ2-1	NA	TGTGCCAGTAGTATAGTTCGCGGACAGACAAGGTACTATGAGCAGTTCTTC	CASSIVRGQTRYYEQFF
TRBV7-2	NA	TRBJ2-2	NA	TGTGCCAGCAGCTTATGGACAGCTTTAGGAACCGGGGAGCTGTTTTTT	CASSLWTALGTGELFF
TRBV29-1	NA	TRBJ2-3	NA	TGCAGCGTTCTGGGGGGATTGAGAGATACGCAGTATTTT	CSVLGGLRDTQYF
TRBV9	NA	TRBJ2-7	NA	TGTGCCAGCAGCGTAGGCTATGAGGGCTACGAGCAGTACTTC	CASSVGYEGYEQYF
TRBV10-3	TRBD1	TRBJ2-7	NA	TGTGCCATCAGCCGACAGGGAACAACTCGCGAGCAGTACTTC	CAISRQGTTREQYF
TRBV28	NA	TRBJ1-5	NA	TGTGCCAGCAATCGGGGTTTCCAGCCCCAGCATTTT	CASNRGFQPQHF
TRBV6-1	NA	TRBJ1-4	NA	TGTGCCAGCGGGTCCCAGGGGCCCCTCGAAAAACTGTTTTTT	CASGSQGPLEKLFF
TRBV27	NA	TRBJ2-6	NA	TGTGCCAGCAGCCCAGACAGTGCCTCTGGGGCCAACGTCCTGACTTTC	CASSPDSASGANVLTF
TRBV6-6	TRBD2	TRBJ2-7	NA	TGTGCCAGCAGTCAAAGAGCTAGCGGCCCCTACGAGCAGTACTTC	CASSQRASGPYEQYF
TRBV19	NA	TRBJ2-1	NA	TGTGCCAGTAGTATAGTGGCTAGCCGGAGCTCCTACAATGAGCAGTTCTTC	CASSIVASRSSYNEQFF
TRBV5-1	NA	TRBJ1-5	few	TGCGCCAGCAGCTTGGATGGGGAGGCTGGCAATCAGCCCCAGCATTTT	CASSLDGEAGNQPQHF
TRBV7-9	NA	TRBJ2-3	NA	TGTTCCAGCAGCTTTAGTCCCGATACGCAGTATTTT	CSSSFSPDTQYF
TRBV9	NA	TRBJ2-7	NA	TGTGCCAGCAGCGGTCGGGACTCAACCTACGAGCAGTACTTC	CASSGRDSTYEQYF
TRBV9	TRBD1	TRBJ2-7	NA	TGTGCCAGCAGCGTAGGAGGGACAGGTCACTACGAGCAGTACTTC	CASSVGGTGHYEQYF
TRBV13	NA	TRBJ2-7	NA	TGTGCCAGCAGCTCCAAGGGACTCACCTTCTACGAGCAGTACTTC	CASSSKGLTFYEQYF
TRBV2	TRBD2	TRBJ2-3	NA	TGTGCCAGCAGTGACCCAGCGGGAGAGACACGGGATACGCAGTATTTT	CASSDPAGETRDTQYF
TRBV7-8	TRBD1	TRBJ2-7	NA	TGTGCCAGCAGCCCACGGGACAGGGGCTACGAGCAGTACTTC	CASSPRDRGYEQYF
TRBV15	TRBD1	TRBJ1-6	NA	TGTGCCACCAGCGACCGGGACAGGGTCAATTCACCCCTCCACTTT	CATSDRDRVNSPLHF
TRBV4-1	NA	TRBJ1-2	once	TGCGCCAGCAGCCATTCACCCGCGCGGCAAGATTATGGCTACACCTTC	CASSHSPARQDYGYTF
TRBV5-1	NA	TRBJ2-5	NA	TGCGCCAGCAGAAATTTGGGTTGGGCCCAAGAGACCCAGTACTTC	CASRNLGWAQETQYF
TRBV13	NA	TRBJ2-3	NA	TGTGCCAGCAGCTTAATGGTTAGCCCAGATACGCAGTATTTT	CASSLMVSPDTQYF
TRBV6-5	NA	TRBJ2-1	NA	TGTGCCAGCAGTTCCCGAGCCGGGGGAACGAATGAGCAGTTCTTC	CASSSRAGGTNEQFF
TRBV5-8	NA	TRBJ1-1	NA	TGTGCCAGCAGCTTGCAGGGAAACACTGAAGCTTTCTTT	CASSLQGNTEAFF
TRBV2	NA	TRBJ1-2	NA	TGTGCCAGCAGTGAAGACGGGAACTATGGCTACACCTTC	CASSEDGNYGYTF
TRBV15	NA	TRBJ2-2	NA	TGTGCCACCAGTTTACAGGACTACCGGGTCGGGGAGCTGTTTTTT	CATSLQDYRVGELFF
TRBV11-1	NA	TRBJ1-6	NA	TGTGCCAGCAGCTTAATTCGGCAGGGATGGTCACCCCTCCACTTT	CASSLIRQGWSPLHF
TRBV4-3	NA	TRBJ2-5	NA	TGCGCCAGCAGCCATTATCGAGAAGAAGAGACCCAGTACTTC	CASSHYREEETQYF
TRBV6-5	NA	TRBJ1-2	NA	TGTGCCAGCAGTTACTCGATAGGGGCTCTTAACTATGGCTACACCTTC	CASSYSIGALNYGYTF
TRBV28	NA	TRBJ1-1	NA	TGTGCCAGCCTATCATCAGTCGGGGGAGCTAAAGCTTTCTTT	CASLSSVGGAKAFF
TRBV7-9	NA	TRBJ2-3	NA	TGTGCCAGCAGCTCCACCCAGGTATCCAATACGCAGTATTTT	CASSSTQVSNTQYF
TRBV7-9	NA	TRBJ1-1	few	TGTGCCAGCAGCTTAGTCGGGACATCTGAAGCTTTCTTT	CASSLVGTSEAFF
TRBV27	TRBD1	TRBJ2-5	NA	TGTGCCAGCAGTTTCGGGACAGGGGCAAGAGAGACCCAGTACTTC	CASSFGTGARETQYF
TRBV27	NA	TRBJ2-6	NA	TGTGCCAGCAGAGAAGACAGATCCTTCTCTGGGGCCAACGTCCTGACTTTC	CASREDRSFSGANVLTF
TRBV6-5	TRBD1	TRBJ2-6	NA	TGTGCCAGCAGACCCGGGACAGTTGGGGCCAACGTCCTGACTTTC	CASRPGTVGANVLTF
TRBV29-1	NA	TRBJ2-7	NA	TGCAGCGTTGGGCAGTCCTACGAGCAGTACTTC	CSVGQSYEQYF
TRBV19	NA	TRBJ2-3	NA	TGTGCCAGTAACAGAGCGGTCGGGGGCACAGATACGCAGTATTTT	CASNRAVGGTDTQYF
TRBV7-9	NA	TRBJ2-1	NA	TGTGCCAGCAGCTTATTAGCGGATGAGCAGTTCTTC	CASSLLADEQFF
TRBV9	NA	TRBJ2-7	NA	TGTGCCAGCAGCCAATCGGGAGTACAGTTCGACGAGCAGTACTTC	CASSQSGVQFDEQYF
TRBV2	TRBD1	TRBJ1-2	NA	TGTGCCAGCAGTATGGACAGGGGGAGTATTATCACCTTC	CASSMDRGSIITF
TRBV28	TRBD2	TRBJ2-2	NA	TGTGCCAGCAGCCGGGGGGTCGTCGGGGAGCTGTTTTTT	CASSRGVVGELFF
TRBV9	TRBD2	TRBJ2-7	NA	TGTGCCAGCAGCGCCGGGGGGGGGCCTACCTACGAGCAGTACTTC	CASSAGGGPTYEQYF
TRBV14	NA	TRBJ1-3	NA	TGTGCCAGCAGCCAACTCACAGGGAAGAGGGGAGGAAACACCATATATTTT	CASSQLTGKRGGNTIYF
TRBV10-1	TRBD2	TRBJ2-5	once	TGCGCCAGCAGTAAGGGACTACTAGCGGGAGTAGAGACCCAGTACTTC	CASSKGLLAGVETQYF
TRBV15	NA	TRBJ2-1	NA	TGTGCCACCAGCAGAGATCGGACTATATCGCGTGAGCAGTTCTTC	CATSRDRTISREQFF
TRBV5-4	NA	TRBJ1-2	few	TGTGCCAGCAGCCACGAGGGTGACTATGGCTACACCTTC	CASSHEGDYGYTF
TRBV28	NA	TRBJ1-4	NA	TGTACCGCAGGGAGGACTAATGAAAAACTGTTTTTT	CTAGRTNEKLFF
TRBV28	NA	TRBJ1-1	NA	TGTGCCAGCATCCCGCTAAGTGGTTCGTACTCTGAAGCTTTCTTT	CASIPLSGSYSEAFF
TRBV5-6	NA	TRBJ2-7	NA	TGTGCCAGCTCAGGCCAAAGCGAGCAGTACTTC	CASSGQSEQYF
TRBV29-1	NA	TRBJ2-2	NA	TGCAGCGTCAGGCTTCAGGAGAACACCGGGGAGCTGTTTTTT	CSVRLQENTGELFF
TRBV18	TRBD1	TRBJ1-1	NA	TGTGCCAGCTCACGAGCCGGGACAGGGTCTTTGAACACTGAAGCTTTCTTT	CASSRAGTGSLNTEAFF